This T cell receptor (beta chain) was recovered during a study of T cells in Graves' hyperthyroidism and ophthalmopathy. Study as a whole: Pretreatment peripheral blood was obtained at initial diagnosis. Study outcomes and limitations: Blood shared most expanded thyroid clonotypes above 0.001.

Reasons for excluding patients were uncontrolled infection, other autoimmune disease, pregnancy or lactation. This CDR3 has 15 residues. V was shortened by 6 bases and J by 5 bases, with 14 bases between the two germline ends. Notes on this clonotype: Its specificity is not known. A much larger clone is a single base away; this may be a read error.

Amplification targeted TCR beta CDR3 regions from RNA transcripts. HTBI primers were the set used in a first-round RT-PCR of the TCR CDR3. TCRdb ran MiXCR on the multiplex PCR reads and lists one entry per CDR3 protein. The sample yields some 500,000 distinct CDR3 sequences, approximately 14% seen once. The sequenced material came from blood. The V and J genes are TRBV12-3 or TRBV12-4 and TRBJ1-6; D is perhaps TRBD1 (5 bases). The clonotype was recovered from a young woman with Graves' hyperthyroidism. CDR3 region: CASSPIRGDNSPLHF. The CDR3 DNA reads TGTGCCAGCAGCCCCATTCGGGGGGATAATTCACCCCTCCACTTT.